Presented here are 23 T cell receptor beta chains from one specimen sequenced in a study of T cell repertoires in cytomegalovirus infection. One entry per CDR3 protein results from TCRdb running MiXCR on the reads. The profile shows roughly 500,000 distinct CDR3 sequences, 16% of them singletons. Specimen: CD8+ T cells from PBMCs. The receptors were sampled from a human donor in good health (CMV status not recorded). Some clones in this sample may be carry-over from other donors' samples.

On this clonotype: Possible read error: a much larger clone is one base away. DNA of the CDR3: TGTGCCAGCAGTTACTCACGTCTGAATCGCCAGGGCCAGTGGTATGGCTACACCTTC. Protein: CASSYSRLNRQGQWYGYTF. The V call is TRBV6-6, the J call TRBJ1-2; the D gene is possibly TRBD1 (5 bases). Germline values: CDR1 MNHNY, CDR2 SVGAGI (reference sequence). The CDR3 extends over 19 amino acids. Trimming took off 0 bases at V and 5 bases at J, with 25 bases between the two ends.

This clonotype came up many times. This chain connects TRBV5-1 to TRBJ1-1; no firm D call. Trimming removed 2 bases from V and 2 bases from J, with 19 bases in between. The germline V gene has CDR1 SGHRS and CDR2 YFSETQ. This CDR3 has 17 amino acids. CDR3 region: CASSFEPPAGPNTEAFF. The CDR3 bases are TGCGCCAGCAGCTTTGAGCCCCCCGCAGGACCAAACACTGAAGCTTTCTTT.

The rearrangement links TRBV5-1 to TRBJ2-7, with D possibly being TRBD1 or TRBD2 (7 bases each). V dropped 4 bases and J dropped 4 bases, with 18 bases sitting between them. The CDR3 loop spans 15 amino acids. Germline CDR1 is SGHRS and CDR2 is YFSETQ. CDR3 in amino acids: CASSPSSQGGYEQYF. As DNA, the CDR3 is TGCGCCAGCAGCCCCTCGTCGCAGGGGGGGTACGAGCAGTACTTC.

This clonotype was recorded a few times. The J gene is TRBJ1-4, the V gene TRBV20-1; D is undetermined. Germline V lookup: CDR1 DFQATT, CDR2 SNEGSKA (reference sequence). This CDR3 has 14 residues. V dropped 5 bases and J dropped 0 bases, with 10 bases sitting between them. The CDR3 DNA reads as TGCAGTGCTGAGACTCCTGCAACTAATGAAAAACTGTTTTTT. Its translation is CSAETPATNEKLFF.

This clonotype was found many times. V and J are TRBV7-9 and TRBJ2-3, with 9 bases identical to TRBD2. V shed 1 base and J 3 bases; nucleotides not matched to a gene: 8. Germline assignment: CDR1 SEHNR and CDR2 FQNEAQ (reference sequence). The CDR3 consists of 17 residues. CDR3 sequence reads: CASSLDPSGDDTDTQYF. CDR3 DNA sequence: TGTGCCAGCAGCTTAGACCCTAGCGGGGATGATACAGATACGCAGTATTTT.

This rearrangement joins TRBV11-2 to TRBJ1-3, with 11 nucleotides matching TRBD1. The CDR3 runs to 17 residues. Germline loops: CDR1 SGHAT, CDR2 FQNNGV. V was pared by 5 bases and J by 1 base, with 7 bases of the junction left unmatched. DNA for the CDR3: TGTGCCAGCAGCCCGCGGACAGGGGGCCTTTCTGGAAACACCATATATTTT. This translates into CASSPRTGGLSGNTIYF. Together with reference TRBV11-2 and TRBJ1-3, the CDR3 gives the full variable domain: EAGVAQSPRYKIIEKRQSVAFWCNPISGHATLYWYQQILGQGPKLLIQFQNNGVVDDSQLPKDRFSAERLKGVDSTLKIQPAKLEDSAVYLCASSPRTGGLSGNTIYFGEGSWLTVV.

The chain combines TRBV27 with TRBJ2-7; the D gene could be TRBD1 or TRBD2 (6 bases each). Trimming removed 5 bases at V and 0 bases at J, with 17 bases between. CDR1 is MNHEY and CDR2 is SMNVEV in the germline V gene (reference sequence). The CDR3 is 16 residues long. DNA of the CDR3: TGTGCCAGCAGTCGAGGGGGGCACCTCTTCTCCTACGAGCAGTACTTC. The encoded protein is CASSRGGHLFSYEQYF.

This clonotype was observed a few times. J is TRBJ2-3 and V is TRBV4-1; TRBD2 matches at 8 bases. The CDR3 spans 17 residues. V lost 0 bases and J lost 2; bases outside the gene matches: 7. From germline, CDR1 is MGHRA and CDR2 YSYEKL. DNA of the CDR3: TGCGCCAGCAGCCAAGATAGGGTAGCGGGAATCACAGATACGCAGTATTTT. Amino acid sequence: CASSQDRVAGITDTQYF.

The table lists this clonotype with many counts. In DNA form, the CDR3 reads TGCGCCAGCAGGTCCGGACAGACCGTAAGGAATGAGCAGTTCTTC. It yields the protein CASRSGQTVRNEQFF. The chain joins TRBV4-1 to TRBJ2-1; D may be TRBD1 (6 bases). The V end lost 6 bases, the J end lost 7 bases, and 19 bases lay between the germline ends. Germline CDR1 reads MGHRA; CDR2 reads YSYEKL. The CDR3 sequence is 15 residues long.

This clonotype was counted at least ten times. The chain carries TRBV11-2 and TRBJ2-1; TRBD2 matches 13 bases. CDR3 length: 16 residues. V shed 1 base, J shed 9 bases, and the junction held 6 bases outside the gene matches. CDR1 is SGHAT and CDR2 is FQNNGV in the germline V gene. DNA of the CDR3: TGTGCCAGCAGCTTAGGGTCTACTAGCGGGAGGGTTGAGCAGTTCTTC. This gives the protein CASSLGSTSGRVEQFF. Full variable domain (rest looked up from reference TRBV11-2 and TRBJ2-1): EAGVAQSPRYKIIEKRQSVAFWCNPISGHATLYWYQQILGQGPKLLIQFQNNGVVDDSQLPKDRFSAERLKGVDSTLKIQPAKLEDSAVYLCASSLGSTSGRVEQFFGPGTRLTVL.

This clonotype showed up just once. The chain couples TRBV5-6 to TRBJ2-4; perhaps TRBD1 as D (5 bases). From germline, CDR1 is SGHDT and CDR2 YYEEEE. The CDR3 totals 16 residues. The V and J ends lost 0 bases and 0 bases respectively, with 10 bases between them. CDR3 sequence: CASSLATELAKNIQYF. The CDR3 nucleotides read TGTGCCAGCAGCTTGGCGACAGAACTAGCCAAAAACATTCAGTACTTC. Based on the CDR3 plus reference TRBV5-6 and TRBJ2-4, the full variable domain is DAGVTQSPTHLIKTRGQQVTLRCSPKSGHDTVSWYQQALGQGPQFIFQYYEEEERQRGNFPDRFSGHQFPNYSSELNVNALLLGDSALYLCASSLATELAKNIQYFGAGTRLSVL.

V and J are TRBV6-2 or TRBV6-3 and TRBJ1-5; 8 bases match TRBD1. J gave up 5 bases and V 6 bases, and 9 bases lay outside the gene matches. The CDR3 has 15 residues. Germline V gene lookup returns CDR1 MNHEY and CDR2 SVGEGT. CDR3 DNA: TGTGCCAGCAGGGAAAGGACAGGGCTCGATCAGCCCCAGCATTTT. Encoded protein: CASRERTGLDQPQHF.

This clonotype was picked up many times. The rearrangement uses TRBV11-1 and TRBJ2-7; no clear D. CDR3 length equals 14 residues. Per germline, CDR1 SGHAT and CDR2 FQDESV (reference sequence). V lost 0 bases and J lost 0, with 6 bases in between. CDR3 bases: TGTGCCAGCAGCTTAGCGTCGGGCTCCTACGAGCAGTACTTC. Translation gives CASSLASGSYEQYF.

This clonotype was detected only a few times. V and J are TRBV20-1 and TRBJ2-7; D might be TRBD2 (6 bases). V shed 2 bases and J shed 3 bases, with 17 bases lying between them. The V gene's germline CDR1 is DFQATT and CDR2 SNEGSKA (reference sequence). This CDR3 is 15 amino acids long. CDR3 bases: TGCAGTGCTAGACGGGAGCTGGGCCGAAACTACGAGCAGTACTTC. This translates into CSARRELGRNYEQYF.

V gene TRBV9 combines with J gene TRBJ2-5; maybe TRBD1 (7 bases). V was clipped by 4 bases and J by 2 bases, with 12 bases between them. This CDR3 spans 14 amino acids. Germline CDR1 reads SGDLS; CDR2 reads YYNGEE. The CDR3 is CASSPGGLQETQYF. DNA for the CDR3: TGTGCCAGCAGCCCAGGGGGGTTGCAAGAGACCCAGTACTTC.

This clonotype was counted many times. V usage is TRBV7-9 and J usage is TRBJ2-4, with D possibly being TRBD1 or TRBD2 (5 bases each). Germline CDR1 SEHNR, CDR2 FQNEAQ (reference sequence). Between the trimmed V and J ends, which lost 4 bases and 2 bases, there was a span of 15 bases. CDR3 length equals 16 residues. The CDR3 sequence: CASSSPGRYTKNIQYF. The CDR3 DNA follows: TGTGCCAGCAGCTCTCCGGGACGGTATACCAAAAACATTCAGTACTTC.

This clonotype was counted at least ten times. The rearrangement joins TRBV4-2 to TRBJ2-3, with unresolved D. This CDR3 spans 16 amino acids. The germline V gene has CDR1 LGHNA and CDR2 YNFKEQ. V was trimmed by 0 bases and J by 0 bases, leaving 10 bases between them. The CDR3 nucleotides are TGTGCCAGCAGCCAAGATCTACGGCCAAGCACAGATACGCAGTATTTT. Its protein product is CASSQDLRPSTDTQYF.

This clonotype showed up many times. The rearrangement links TRBV7-9 to TRBJ1-4; 7 positions match TRBD1. Per the germline V gene, CDR1 is SEHNR and CDR2 is FQNEAQ (reference sequence). The CDR3 spans 17 residues. V gave up 5 bases and J gave up 8 bases; unmatched junction bases: 17. The CDR3 loop is CASSTRQGISPNEKLFF. DNA of the CDR3: TGTGCCAGCAGCACCCGACAGGGAATCTCTCCGAACGAAAAACTGTTTTTT.

The chain links TRBV3-1 to TRBJ2-2; the D gene could be TRBD1 or TRBD2 (6 bases each). Trimming stripped 2 bases from V and 1 base from J, with 26 bases between. The germline CDR1 and CDR2 sequences are LGHDT and YNNKEL (reference sequence). The CDR3 consists of 21 residues. CDR3 residues: CASSQLVLNREEGLNTGELFF. In DNA form, the CDR3 reads TGTGCCAGCAGCCAATTGGTACTGAACAGGGAAGAGGGACTGAACACCGGGGAGCTGTTTTTT.

This clonotype occurred many times. V is TRBV27 and J is TRBJ2-4; D not resolved. V was trimmed by 7 bases and J by 6 bases, leaving 7 bases between them. The CDR3 has 11 residues. The germline CDR1 and CDR2 sequences are MNHEY and SMNVEV (reference sequence). The CDR3 region has the DNA TGTGCCAGCACCCTAGGAAACATTCAGTACTTC. Translating it yields CASTLGNIQYF.

This clonotype was observed a few times. The V gene is TRBV6-4, the J gene TRBJ1-2, with D possibly matching TRBD1 (5 bases). The germline gives CDR1 MRHNA, CDR2 SNTAGT. V lost 0 bases and J 2 bases, leaving 7 bases between the germline ends. CDR3 size: 14 residues. The CDR3 DNA follows: TGTGCCAGCAGTGACTCGTACAGGAACTATGGCTACACCTTC. This translates into CASSDSYRNYGYTF.

This clonotype was counted between two and nine times. The V call is TRBV30, the J call TRBJ2-7; 7 nucleotides match TRBD1. Germline trimming cut 4 bases from V and 3 bases from J; bases unmatched to any gene: 6. From germline, CDR1 is GTSNPN and CDR2 SVGIG (reference sequence). This CDR3 is built from 13 residues. CDR3 DNA sequence: TGTGCCTGGATCCGGGACAGTAGCTACGAGCAGTACTTC. Translating gives CAWIRDSSYEQYF.

J is TRBJ2-7 and V is TRBV27; D uncertain. CDR3 length equals 15 residues. V shed 6 bases and J shed 2 bases, with 17 bases lying between them. Per the germline V gene, CDR1 is MNHEY and CDR2 is SMNVEV (reference sequence). CDR3 loop: CASSLSSSGPYEQYF. The CDR3 DNA sequence: TGTGCCAGCAGCCTTAGTAGTTCGGGCCCCTACGAGCAGTACTTC.